This is a list of T cell receptor beta chains from one sample in a study of cytomegalovirus exposure and HLA in healthy donors. Generated by immunoSEQ multiplex PCR, the TCRdb table keeps only in-frame clones and is missing some. The table records more than 65,000 clones, 60% to 80% of them present only once. Material: PBMCs. These receptors all come from a woman in her thirties or forties in good health and CMV-seropositive. CDR3s include the opening cysteine and the closing phenylalanine or tryptophan. Fields, in order: clone size, D gene, J gene, V gene, CDR3 DNA, CDR3 protein. A D gene is named only where the DNA matches it firmly. The size field is filled for only some rows; it gives once, few, many or a size class.

NA	TRBD1	TRBJ2-7	TRBV30	TGTGCCTGGACAAAGAAGGGACAGGGAATCAACGAGCAGTACTTC	CAWTKKGQGINEQYF
few	NA	TRBJ1-2	TRBV6-5	TGTGCCAGCAGGCTAGGCTATGGCTACACCTTC	CASRLGYGYTF
NA	NA	TRBJ1-2	TRBV2	TGTGCCAGCAGTGTACCACAGCATAACTATGGCTACACCTTC	CASSVPQHNYGYTF
NA	NA	TRBJ1-2	TRBV5-1	TGCGCCAGCAGCTTGGGGGGGGTCTACACCTTC	CASSLGGVYTF
NA	TRBD2	TRBJ2-1	TRBV6-6	TGTGCCAGCAGTTACGGAGCTAGCGGGGGACCCAATGAGCAGTTCTTC	CASSYGASGGPNEQFF
NA	TRBD2	TRBJ2-1	TRBV4-1	TGCGCCAGCAGCGGGGGGGAAAACTACAATGAGCAGTTCTTC	CASSGGENYNEQFF
NA	TRBD1	TRBJ2-2	TRBV29-1	TGCAGCGGTTACGGGGACAGGGGGCGACCAACGAACACCGGGGAGCTGTTTTTT	CSGYGDRGRPTNTGELFF
NA	TRBD1	TRBJ2-3	TRBV5-1	TGCGCCAGCGACAGGGGAGACCACACAGATACGCAGTATTTT	CASDRGDHTDTQYF
NA	TRBD2	TRBJ2-7	TRBV7-9	TGTTCCAGCAGCTCTAGCGGGAGAGGCTACGAGCAGTACTTC	CSSSSSGRGYEQYF
NA	TRBD1	TRBJ1-2	TRBV6-1	TGTGCCAGCACAAACAGGGGTAGAGGGAATGGCTACACCTTC	CASTNRGRGNGYTF
NA	TRBD2	TRBJ2-2	TRBV11-3	TGTGCCAGCAGCTTAGGGGGTCTAGCGGGAGAAGGGGAGCTGTTTTTT	CASSLGGLAGEGELFF
NA	TRBD1	TRBJ1-5	TRBV28	TGTGCCAGCAGTTCAAAACTCCGGACAGGGAATCAGCCCCAGCATTTT	CASSSKLRTGNQPQHF
NA	NA	TRBJ1-4	TRBV19	TGTGCCAGTAGTATATGGGCAGGAGGAGATGAAAAACTGTTTTTT	CASSIWAGGDEKLFF
NA	TRBD1	TRBJ2-1	TRBV5-1	TGCGCCAGCGGAGGACAGGGGAATTACAATGAGCAGTTCTTC	CASGGQGNYNEQFF
NA	NA	TRBJ1-1	TRBV7-9	TGTGCCAGCAGCCCCTGGGAGACGACGAACACTGAAGCTTTCTTT	CASSPWETTNTEAFF
NA	TRBD2	TRBJ2-1	TRBV5-1	TGCGCCACCCGAGCGGGGGTCCTCTACAATGAGCAGTTCTTC	CATRAGVLYNEQFF
NA	TRBD1	TRBJ1-6	TRBV5-1	TGCGCCAGCGCACAAGGACAGGGTAATTCACCCCTCCACTTT	CASAQGQGNSPLHF
NA	TRBD1	TRBJ1-5	TRBV6-1	TGTGCCAGCAGCACAGGGGGCTCGGATCAGCCCCAGCATTTT	CASSTGGSDQPQHF
NA	TRBD1	TRBJ2-2	TRBV5-6	TGTGCCAGCAGCGGGACAGGGGAGGTAGCCGGGGAGCTGTTTTTT	CASSGTGEVAGELFF
few	TRBD1	TRBJ1-5	TRBV6-5	TGTGCCAGCAGTATGGACAGGTCGCAGCCCCAGCATTTT	CASSMDRSQPQHF
NA	NA	TRBJ2-1	TRBV7-3	TGTGCCAGCAGCCCCGCACCGGGAAACTTAAATGAGCAGTTCTTC	CASSPAPGNLNEQFF
NA	TRBD1	TRBJ2-1	TRBV4-2	TGTGCCAGCAGCCAACAGGACAGGGGAGGAAATGAGCAGTTCTTC	CASSQQDRGGNEQFF
few	TRBD1	TRBJ1-1	TRBV5-1	TGCGCCAGCAGCAGTGGACAGGGGGACACTGAAGCTTTCTTT	CASSSGQGDTEAFF
few	NA	TRBJ2-6	TRBV12-5	TGTGCTAGTGGTTTGACAGGGCGTGGGGCCAACGTCCTGACTTTC	CASGLTGRGANVLTF
NA	NA	TRBJ2-7	TRBV5-6	TGTGCCAGCAGCTTGGGGACCGGGATTTTGGGCGACGAGCAGTACTTC	CASSLGTGILGDEQYF
few	NA	TRBJ2-6	TRBV19	TGTGCCAGTACCCCTGGCACCCGCTCTGGGGCCAACGTCCTGACTTTC	CASTPGTRSGANVLTF
NA	NA	TRBJ2-3	TRBV2	TGTGCCAGCAGTAAAACATCACAGCCCACAGATACGCAGTATTTT	CASSKTSQPTDTQYF
NA	NA	TRBJ2-7	TRBV2	TGTGCCAGCAGGGCTTGGCTCGAGCAGTACTTC	CASRAWLEQYF
NA	NA	TRBJ1-1	TRBV4-1	TGCGCCAGCAGCCAAGATTTGGCAGGCAACACTGAAGCTTTCTTT	CASSQDLAGNTEAFF
NA	TRBD2	TRBJ2-7	TRBV11-2	TGTGCCAGCAGCCTTGGACTAGCGCCGCACTTC	CASSLGLAPHF
NA	NA	TRBJ2-1	TRBV5-4	TGTGCCAGCAGCCGTACCGGGAGCGACAATGAGCAGTTCTTC	CASSRTGSDNEQFF
NA	NA	TRBJ1-4	TRBV4-1	TGCGCCAGCAGCCATAACACAGGGGAAAAACTGTTTTTT	CASSHNTGEKLFF
NA	NA	TRBJ1-4	TRBV19	TGTGCCAGCTCGGACAGCTATAATGAAAAACTGTTTTTT	CASSDSYNEKLFF
NA	TRBD1	TRBJ1-1	TRBV5-1	TGCGCCAGCAGCGTGGGACAGCAGAACACTGAAGCTTTCTTT	CASSVGQQNTEAFF
NA	NA	TRBJ2-5	TRBV29-1	TGCAGCGTTGATGGGGGGGAGACCCAGTACTTC	CSVDGGETQYF
NA	NA	TRBJ1-5	TRBV6-5	TGTGCCAGCAGTTACAGGGAGGGGCAGCCCCAGCATTTT	CASSYREGQPQHF
NA	NA	TRBJ1-1	TRBV19	TGTGCCAGTAGTCCCCTAAGGGGGATAGATTTGAACACTGAAGCTTTCTTT	CASSPLRGIDLNTEAFF
NA	TRBD1	TRBJ1-2	TRBV19	TGTGCCAGTAGTATTAAAGGGACAGCGTATGGCTACACCTTC	CASSIKGTAYGYTF
NA	TRBD2	TRBJ2-7	TRBV6-5	TGTGCCAGCAGACTACTAGCGTTAAGCTCCTACGAGCAGTACTTC	CASRLLALSSYEQYF
NA	NA	TRBJ1-4	TRBV10-3	TGTGCCATCAGCGCCGGGTTGGGTGAAAAACTGTTTTTT	CAISAGLGEKLFF
NA	TRBD1	TRBJ2-5	TRBV27	TGTGCCAGCAGTTCCCGACAGGGCACCGAAGAGACCCAGTACTTC	CASSSRQGTEETQYF
NA	NA	TRBJ2-6	TRBV5-1	TGCGCCAGCAGCTTGAGCGTAGCCAGGGGATCTGGGGCCAACGTCCTGACTTTC	CASSLSVARGSGANVLTF
NA	NA	TRBJ2-5	TRBV27	TGTGCCAGCAGTTTACCGGGGAACCAAGAGACCCAGTACTTC	CASSLPGNQETQYF
NA	NA	TRBJ2-7	TRBV28	TGTGCCAGCATAGAGGGCTACGAGCAGTACTTC	CASIEGYEQYF
NA	TRBD1	TRBJ1-1	TRBV5-6	TGTGCCAGCAGCATACCGGGACAGGCCATGAACACTGAAGCTTTCTTT	CASSIPGQAMNTEAFF
once	NA	TRBJ1-4	TRBV6-1	TGTGCCAGCAGTGGGGTCAGGGGATTAACTAATGAAAAACTGTTTTTT	CASSGVRGLTNEKLFF
NA	TRBD1	TRBJ1-2	TRBV27	TGTGCCAGCAGTTTGGACAGGGTAAATGGCTACACCTTC	CASSLDRVNGYTF
NA	NA	TRBJ2-1	TRBV4-1	TGCGCCAGCAGCCAACCGGCAGGGAAAAATGAGCAGTTCTTC	CASSQPAGKNEQFF
NA	TRBD2	TRBJ2-1	TRBV15	TGTGCCACCAGCCTAGCGGGGGGCCTAAATGAGCAGTTCTTC	CATSLAGGLNEQFF
NA	NA	TRBJ1-5	TRBV6-5	TGTGCCAGCAGAAGTTCGGGGTATAGCAATCAGCCCCAGCATTTT	CASRSSGYSNQPQHF